This paragraph covers one T cell receptor (beta chain) sequence. Germline V CDR1 and CDR2: MNHNS, SASEGT. Trimming shortened V by 1 base and J by 4 bases, and 16 bases separated the two germline ends. CDR3 length equals 16 residues. The sample comes from a study of cytomegalovirus exposure and HLA in healthy donors. Here immunoSEQ multiplex PCR was the method, and the copy in TCRdb shows in-frame clones only, minus some. The data contain about 260,000 clones, about nine tenths of them seen just once; the ten biggest clones take up 2.5% to 3.5%. This chain connects TRBV6-1 to TRBJ2-5; D may be TRBD1 (6 bases). This receptor was obtained from a woman aged 25-40 years in good health and CMV-seronegative. The sequenced sample was PBMCs. The CDR3 DNA reads TGTGCCAGCAGTGAAGTCCTGGGTCAAGGGGGAGAGACCCAGTACTTC. It encodes CASSEVLGQGGETQYF.